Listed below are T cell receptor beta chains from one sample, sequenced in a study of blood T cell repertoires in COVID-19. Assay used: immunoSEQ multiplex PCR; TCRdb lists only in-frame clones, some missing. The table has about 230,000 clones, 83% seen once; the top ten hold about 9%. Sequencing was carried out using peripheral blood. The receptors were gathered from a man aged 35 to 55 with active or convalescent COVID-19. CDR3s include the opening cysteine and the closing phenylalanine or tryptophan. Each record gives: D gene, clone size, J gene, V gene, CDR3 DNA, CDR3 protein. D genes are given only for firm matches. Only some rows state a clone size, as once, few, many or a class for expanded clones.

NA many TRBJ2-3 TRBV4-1 TGCGCCAGCAGCCAACAACAGGGTCCGGATACGCAGTATTTT CASSQQQGPDTQYF
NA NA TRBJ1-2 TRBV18 TGTGCCAGCTCACCCCAACAGATTCAAAACTATGGCTACACCTTC CASSPQQIQNYGYTF
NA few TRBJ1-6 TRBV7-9 TGTGCCAGCAGCTTATCCGCGGGGAATTCACCCCTCCACTTT CASSLSAGNSPLHF
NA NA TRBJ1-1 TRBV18 TGTGCCAGCTCACGGGGGACTACTGAAGCTTTCTTT CASSRGTTEAFF
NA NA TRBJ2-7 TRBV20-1 TGCAGTGCTAGTTCCCTGGGGGACTCCCCCTACGAGCAGTACTTC CSASSLGDSPYEQYF
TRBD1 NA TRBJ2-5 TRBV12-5 TGTGCTAGTGGTTTGATAAGGGGGCTCAAGGTAGAGACCCAGTACTTC CASGLIRGLKVETQYF
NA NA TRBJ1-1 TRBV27 TGTGCCAGCAGTTTATCCAGGGCGAACACTGAAGCTTTCTTT CASSLSRANTEAFF
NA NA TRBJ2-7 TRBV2 TGTGCCAGCAGTGAAGCTAGCGGCCTCTACGAGCAGTACTTC CASSEASGLYEQYF
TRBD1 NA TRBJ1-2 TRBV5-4 TGTGCCAGCAGACCTGACAGGGGCGATGGCTACACCTTC CASRPDRGDGYTF
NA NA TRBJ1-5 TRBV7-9 TGTGCCAGCAGCTTTCAGTATAATCAGCCCCAGCATTTT CASSFQYNQPQHF
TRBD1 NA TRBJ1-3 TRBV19 TGTGCCAGTAGTATAAGGACAGGGGATACCTCTGGAAACACCATATATTTT CASSIRTGDTSGNTIYF
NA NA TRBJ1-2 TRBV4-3 TGCGCCAGCAGCCAAGACACGTGGGGAGATGGCTACACCTTC CASSQDTWGDGYTF
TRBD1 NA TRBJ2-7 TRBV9 TGTGCCAGCAGCGGGGGGGACAGGGACGGCGAGCAGTACTTC CASSGGDRDGEQYF
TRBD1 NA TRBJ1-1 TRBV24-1 TGTGCCACCAGTGATGAGGGGGCGAACACTGAAGCTTTCTTT CATSDEGANTEAFF
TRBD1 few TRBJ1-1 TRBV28 TGTGCCAGCAGTTTACATTCAGGGGGCGCGGGAACTGAAGCTTTCTTT CASSLHSGGAGTEAFF
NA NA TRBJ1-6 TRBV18 TGTGCCAGCCAAATCGGGGCAGGGGTTGATTCACCCCTCCACTTT CASQIGAGVDSPLHF
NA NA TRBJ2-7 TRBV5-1 TGCGCCAGCAGCCAGAGCGGCTCCTACGAGCAGTACTTC CASSQSGSYEQYF
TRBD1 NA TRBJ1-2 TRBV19 TGTGCCACAGGGACAGCTTATGGCTACACCTTC CATGTAYGYTF
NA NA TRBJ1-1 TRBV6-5 TGTGCCAGCACCCTCACCACGGGCACTGAAGCTTTCTTT CASTLTTGTEAFF
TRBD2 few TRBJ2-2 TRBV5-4 TGTGCCAGCAGCGCCCCTAGCGGGGGTCCCACCGGGGAGCTGTTTTTT CASSAPSGGPTGELFF
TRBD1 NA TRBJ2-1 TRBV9 TGTGCCAGCAGCGTAGATGGACAGGGAGTCGATGAGCAGTTCTTC CASSVDGQGVDEQFF
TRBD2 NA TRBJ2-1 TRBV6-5 TGTGCCAGCAGTCCCCCTAGCGGGGGTTACGGGGAGCAGTTCTTC CASSPPSGGYGEQFF
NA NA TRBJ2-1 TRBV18 TGTGCCAGCTCACAGGAGAATGAGCAGTTCTTC CASSQENEQFF
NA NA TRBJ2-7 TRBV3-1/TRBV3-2 TGTGCCAGCAGCCAAGACGACAGGACCTACGAGCAGTACTTC CASSQDDRTYEQYF
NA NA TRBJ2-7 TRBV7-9 TGTGCCAGCAGCGTTACCTCAGGGGCCGAGCAGTACTTC CASSVTSGAEQYF
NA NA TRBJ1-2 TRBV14 TGTGCCAGCAGCCAAGCAGACAGAATCTATGGCTACACCTTC CASSQADRIYGYTF
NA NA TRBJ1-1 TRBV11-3 TGTGCCAGCAGCTTAATTGGCAGAAACACTGAAGCTTTCTTT CASSLIGRNTEAFF
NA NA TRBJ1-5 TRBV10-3 TGTGCCTGCGGGGGGGCCAATCAGCCCCAGCATTTT CACGGANQPQHF
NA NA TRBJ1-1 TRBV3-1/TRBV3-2 TGTGCCAGCAGCCCCTACGGGGGGTTGAACACTGAAGCTTTCTTT CASSPYGGLNTEAFF
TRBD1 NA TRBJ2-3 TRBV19 TGTGCCAGTAGTACAAACCCCGGACAGGGGGAGGGCACAGATACGCAGTATTTT CASSTNPGQGEGTDTQYF
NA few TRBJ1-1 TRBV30 TGTGCCTGGAGTGTACGATGGGGGGAAAAGCTTATGAACACTGAAGCTTTCTTT CAWSVRWGEKLMNTEAFF
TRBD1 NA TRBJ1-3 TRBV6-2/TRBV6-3 TGTGCCAGCAGCCCTCGGACAGGGGGCAGTGGAAACACCATATATTTT CASSPRTGGSGNTIYF
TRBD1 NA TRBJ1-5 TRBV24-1 TGTGCCACCAGTGGCCCGACAGGGGGCGAAGAGCCCCAGCATTTT CATSGPTGGEEPQHF
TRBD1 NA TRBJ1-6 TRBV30 TGTGCCAGCACCGACAGGGGAAATTCACCCCTCCACTTT CASTDRGNSPLHF
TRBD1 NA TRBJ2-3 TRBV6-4 TGTGCCAGCAGTGCGACAGGGGATACGCAGTATTTT CASSATGDTQYF
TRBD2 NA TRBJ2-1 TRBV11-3 TGTGCCAGCAGCTTAGTCGCGGGAGGTATTGAGCAGTTCTTC CASSLVAGGIEQFF
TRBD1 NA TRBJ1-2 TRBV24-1 TGTGCCACCAGTGACCCCCGGGACAGGGGGATGACTGGCTACACCTTC CATSDPRDRGMTGYTF
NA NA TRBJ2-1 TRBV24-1 TGTGCCACCAGTGATATCGGACAGCACAATGAGCAGTTCTTC CATSDIGQHNEQFF
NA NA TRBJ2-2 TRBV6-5 TGTGCCAGCACTTTTAACAGGGTCACCGGGGAGCTGTTTTTT CASTFNRVTGELFF
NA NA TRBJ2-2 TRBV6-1 TGTGCCAGCAGTGAAGCAGCCAATCTACCGGGCGGGGAGCTGTTTTTT CASSEAANLPGGELFF